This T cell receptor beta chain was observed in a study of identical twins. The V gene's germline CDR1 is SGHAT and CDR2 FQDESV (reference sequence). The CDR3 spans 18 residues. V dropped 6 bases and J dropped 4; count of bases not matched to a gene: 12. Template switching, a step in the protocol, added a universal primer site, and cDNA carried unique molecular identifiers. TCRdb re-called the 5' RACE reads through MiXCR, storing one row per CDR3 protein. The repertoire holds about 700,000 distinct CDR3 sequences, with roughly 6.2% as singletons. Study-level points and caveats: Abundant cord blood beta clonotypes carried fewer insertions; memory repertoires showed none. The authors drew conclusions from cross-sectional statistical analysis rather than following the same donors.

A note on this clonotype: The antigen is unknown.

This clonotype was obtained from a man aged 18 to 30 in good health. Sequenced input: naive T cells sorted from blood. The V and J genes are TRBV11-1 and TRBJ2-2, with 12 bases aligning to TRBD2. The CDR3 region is CASSLGLAGTRGTGELFF. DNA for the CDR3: TGTGCCAGCAGTTTGGGACTAGCGGGTACTCGAGGCACCGGGGAGCTGTTTTTT.